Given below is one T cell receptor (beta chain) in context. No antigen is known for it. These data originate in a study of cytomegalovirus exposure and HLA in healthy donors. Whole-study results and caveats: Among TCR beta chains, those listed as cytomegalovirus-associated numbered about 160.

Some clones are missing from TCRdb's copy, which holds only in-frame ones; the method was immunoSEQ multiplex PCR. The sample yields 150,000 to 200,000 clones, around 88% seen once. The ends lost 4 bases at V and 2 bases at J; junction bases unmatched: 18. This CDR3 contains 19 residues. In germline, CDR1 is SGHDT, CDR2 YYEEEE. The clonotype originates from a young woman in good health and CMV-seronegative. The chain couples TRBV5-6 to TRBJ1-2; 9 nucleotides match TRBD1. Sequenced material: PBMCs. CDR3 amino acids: CASSPNPPGWDRVNYGYTF. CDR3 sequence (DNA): TGTGCCAGCAGCCCGAACCCTCCTGGATGGGACAGGGTCAACTATGGCTACACCTTC.